This TCR beta chain comes out of a study of blood T cell repertoires in COVID-19. Study background: From T cells, B-cell-depleted T cells, or PBMCs came the material, which was cDNA or gDNA.

CDR3 length: 13 amino acids. V lost 2 bases, J lost 6 bases, and 2 bases stayed unmatched. Clones were sequenced by immunoSEQ multiplex PCR, and TCRdb holds only the in-frame ones, with some missing. The sample holds around 300,000 clones, about nine tenths seen once. This TCR derives from a man aged 45-65 years with acute or convalescent COVID-19. Sequenced sample: peripheral blood. The rearrangement links TRBV12-3 or TRBV12-4 to TRBJ2-5; 8 positions match TRBD2. CDR3: CASSLREGQTQYF. In nucleotides, the CDR3 is TGTGCCAGCAGTTTACGGGAGGGGCAGACCCAGTACTTC.